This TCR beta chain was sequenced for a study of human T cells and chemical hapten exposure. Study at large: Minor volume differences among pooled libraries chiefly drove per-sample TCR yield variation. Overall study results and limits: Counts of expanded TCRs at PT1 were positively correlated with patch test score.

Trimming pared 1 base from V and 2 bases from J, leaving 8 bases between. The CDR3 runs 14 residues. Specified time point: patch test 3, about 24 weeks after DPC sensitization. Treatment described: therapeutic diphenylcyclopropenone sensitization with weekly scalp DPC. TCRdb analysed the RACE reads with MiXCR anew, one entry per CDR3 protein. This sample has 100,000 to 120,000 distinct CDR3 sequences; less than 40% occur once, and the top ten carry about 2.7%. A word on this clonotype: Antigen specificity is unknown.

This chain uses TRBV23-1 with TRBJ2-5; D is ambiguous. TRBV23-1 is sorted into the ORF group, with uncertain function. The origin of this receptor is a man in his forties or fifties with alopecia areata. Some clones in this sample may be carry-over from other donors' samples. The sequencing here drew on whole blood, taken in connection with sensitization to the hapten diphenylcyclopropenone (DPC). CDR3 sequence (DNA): TGCGCCAGCAGTCAATTCCGAAGGCAAGAGACCCAGTACTTC. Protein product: CASSQFRRQETQYF.